This entry lists 10 T cell receptor beta chains sequenced from one sample in a study of blood T cell repertoires in COVID-19. The repertoire was sequenced with immunoSEQ multiplex PCR; TCRdb's copy has only in-frame clones and lacks some. The table shows roughly 57,000 clones, with approximately 87% occurring only once. Sample: peripheral blood. Receptors originate from a man aged 55-75 years with active or convalescent COVID-19.

This rearrangement joins TRBV7-7 to TRBJ2-1; 9 bases agree with TRBD1. CDR3 size: 16 residues. Trimming cost V 1 base and J 4 bases; bases outside gene matches: 5. Germline V CDR1 and CDR2: SSHAT, FNYEAQ (reference sequence). CDR3 amino acids: CASSLGGQGSYNEQFF. The DNA of the CDR3 is TGTGCCAGCAGCTTAGGTGGACAGGGGAGTTACAATGAGCAGTTCTTC.

The chain joins TRBV2 to TRBJ1-1, with TRBD1 as a possible D gene (6 bases). V was trimmed by 5 bases and J by 1 base, leaving 11 bases between them. The CDR3 is made up of 14 amino acids. Per the germline V gene, CDR1 is SNHLY and CDR2 is FYNNEI. CDR3 nucleotide sequence: TGTGCCAGCAGTAGGGGGGGGCCGAACACTGAAGCTTTCTTT. Amino acid sequence: CASSRGGPNTEAFF.

The chain recombines TRBV4-1 with TRBJ2-7, with D possibly being TRBD1 (5 bases). The V end lost 1 base, the J end lost 4 bases, and 11 bases lay between the germline ends. Germline assignment: CDR1 MGHRA and CDR2 YSYEKL. The CDR3 consists of 14 residues. In nucleotides, the CDR3 is TGCGCCAGCAGCCAAGCCATTCAGGGTTACGAGCAGTACTTC. Translated, it gives CASSQAIQGYEQYF.

The rearrangement uses TRBV11-2 and TRBJ2-5; tentatively, D is TRBD2 (6 bases). Germline CDR1 and CDR2: SGHAT and FQNNGV. Trimming removed 10 bases from V and 2 bases from J, with 17 bases in between. The length of the CDR3 is 14 residues. The CDR3 DNA reads TGTGCCACTTTACCTTGGGGGGAACAAGAGACCCAGTACTTC. Translated: CATLPWGEQETQYF.

This chain uses TRBV28 with TRBJ1-2; 11 bases agree with TRBD1. Losses at the gene ends were 6 bases for V and 11 bases for J; bases not matched to a gene: 5. The germline gives CDR1 MDHEN, CDR2 SYDVKM. The CDR3 runs to 12 residues. The CDR3 bases are TGTGCCAGCAGGGCGGGGACAGGGGGGTACACCTTC. It is translated as CASRAGTGGYTF.

Comments on this clone: At one end, the junction sequence differs from germline, possibly due to a read error. The chain recombines TRBV28 with TRBJ2-7, with a possible D match to TRBD1 (6 bases). The CDR3 is made up of 14 amino acids. CDR1 is MDHEN, CDR2 SYDVKM, per germline. The CDR3 nucleotides read TGTGCCAGCAGCCCCCCTGGGCAGGGGAAAGGCGTGGACTTC. This encodes CASSPPGQGKGVDF.

V and J are TRBV12-3 or TRBV12-4 and TRBJ2-1, with 11 bases matching TRBD2. The V gene end was trimmed by 5 bases and the J gene end by 14 bases; junction bases not matched to a gene: 8. The length of the CDR3 is 13 residues. CDR3 sequence reads: CASSRGLAGFEFF. The CDR3 region has the DNA TGTGCCAGCAGTAGAGGACTAGCGGGCTTCGAGTTCTTC.

The chain has TRBV18 and TRBJ1-5; 10 nucleotides match TRBD1. After removal of 5 bases from V and 7 bases from J, the junction contained 14 bases not matched to a gene. The CDR3 extends over 17 amino acids. Germline values: CDR1 KGHSH, CDR2 LQKENI. This CDR3 reads CASSRRQGAGSEQPQHF. For the CDR3, the DNA is TGTGCCAGCTCAAGAAGACAGGGGGCGGGATCGGAACAGCCCCAGCATTTT.

V usage is TRBV9 and J usage is TRBJ2-2, with D possibly matching TRBD1 (5 bases). The V and J ends lost 4 bases and 2 bases respectively, with 12 bases between them. There are 15 residues in the CDR3. Looked up from germline, CDR1 is SGDLS and CDR2 is YYNGEE. CDR3 DNA: TGTGCCAGCAGCCCACAGGCCGGAAACACCGGGGAGCTGTTTTTT. Translating gives CASSPQAGNTGELFF.

J is TRBJ2-7 and V is TRBV4-1; 7 bases map to TRBD1. The CDR3 extends over 15 amino acids. Germline CDR1 is MGHRA and CDR2 is YSYEKL. Trimming removed 1 base from V and 5 bases from J; junction bases left unmatched: 8. The CDR3 reads CASSQAQGVPHEQYF. The CDR3 nucleotides are TGCGCCAGCAGCCAAGCTCAGGGGGTCCCCCACGAGCAGTACTTC.